Below, 11 T cell receptor beta chains from the same sample are listed, as sequenced in a study of cytomegalovirus exposure and HLA in healthy donors. The method was immunoSEQ multiplex PCR; TCRdb's version includes in-frame clones alone and lacks a portion of them. Of about 200,000 clones listed, about 81% are singletons. The sequencing sample was made of PBMCs. These TCRs come from a woman in her 30s in good health and CMV-seronegative.

The chain is built from TRBV11-2 and TRBJ2-2; the D gene is possibly TRBD1 (5 bases). Trimming pared 0 bases from V and 5 bases from J, leaving 10 bases between. CDR3 length: 15 amino acids. Germline values: CDR1 SGHAT, CDR2 FQNNGV. CDR3 loop: CASSLEPGRTGELFF. In nucleotides, the CDR3 is TGTGCCAGCAGCTTAGAGCCAGGGCGAACCGGGGAGCTGTTTTTT.

The chain couples TRBV5-1 to TRBJ2-1; 10 nucleotides agree with TRBD2. This CDR3 has 16 residues. Germline V gene sequence: CDR1 SGHRS, CDR2 YFSETQ. V lost 4 bases, J lost 9 bases, and 13 bases stayed unmatched. The CDR3 sequence is CASSPEASGGPGEQFF. The CDR3 DNA reads TGCGCCAGCAGCCCGGAGGCTAGCGGGGGACCAGGTGAGCAGTTCTTC.

This clone occurred a few times. The CDR3 nucleotides read TGTGCCAGCAGCTCACGGACAGGGTCTGGAAACACCATATATTTT. This codes for CASSSRTGSGNTIYF. V and J are TRBV7-6 and TRBJ1-3; TRBD1 aligns across 8 bases. The CDR3 totals 15 residues. Germline CDR1 and CDR2: SGHVS and FNYEAQ. The trim removed 4 bases at V and 1 base at J, leaving 3 bases unmatched.

The chain recombines TRBV11-3 with TRBJ2-7, with 9 positions matching TRBD1. The CDR3 runs to 14 residues. The junction had 3 bases not matched to a gene; V was cut back by 4 bases and J by 2 bases. Germline V CDR1 and CDR2: SGHNT, YENEEA. The CDR3 sequence is CASSSRDRAYEQYF. DNA of the CDR3: TGTGCCAGCAGCTCCCGGGACAGGGCCTACGAGCAGTACTTC. The full variable domain, with the rest looked up from reference TRBV11-3 and TRBJ2-7, is EAGVVQSPRYKIIEKKQPVAFWCNPISGHNTLYWYLQNLGQGPELLIRYENEEAVDDSQLPKDRFSAERLKGVDSTLKIQPAELGDSAVYLCASSSRDRAYEQYFGPGTRLTVT.

This clone turned up a few times. V is TRBV30 and J is TRBJ1-5, with TRBD1 as a possible D gene (6 bases). The CDR3 sequence is 14 residues long. The germline V gene encodes CDR1 GTSNPN and CDR2 SVGIG (reference sequence). The CDR3 sequence: CAYRVRAGHQPQHF. The CDR3 DNA reads as TGTGCATACAGGGTACGGGCGGGTCATCAGCCCCAGCATTTT.

The J gene is TRBJ1-2, the V gene TRBV7-9; D perhaps matches TRBD1 (6 bases). The germline gives CDR1 SEHNR, CDR2 FQNEAQ (reference sequence). This CDR3 is 17 amino acids long. The V end was cut by 4 bases, the J end by 1 base, with 19 bases between. CDR3 loop: CASSSEGTGTFNYGYTF. The DNA for the CDR3 is TGTGCCAGCAGCTCAGAGGGAACCGGGACATTTAACTATGGCTACACCTTC.

The rearrangement links TRBV5-4 to TRBJ2-5; TRBD2 is a possible D gene (5 bases). The CDR3 length is 15 residues. The V gene's germline CDR1 is SGHNT and CDR2 YYREEE (reference sequence). With 1 base removed from V and 5 bases from J, the gap between germline ends came to 15 bases. CDR3 amino acids: CASSLLRQSGETQYF. In nucleotides, the CDR3 is TGTGCCAGCAGCTTGCTACGTCAAAGCGGTGAGACCCAGTACTTC.

The chain links TRBV27 to TRBJ2-7; 7 bases align to TRBD2. This CDR3 has 14 amino acids. Germline V gene data show CDR1 as MNHEY and CDR2 as SMNVEV (reference sequence). J was trimmed by 0 bases and V by 5 bases; bases with no gene match: 4. Here the CDR3 reads CASSRRGTSYEQYF. As DNA, the CDR3 is TGTGCCAGCAGTCGGCGGGGGACCTCCTACGAGCAGTACTTC.

This sequence joins TRBV27 and TRBJ1-1, with 8 bases that match TRBD1. V dropped 5 bases and J dropped 11; count of bases not matched to a gene: 16. The CDR3 contains 15 residues. Germline V CDR1 and CDR2: MNHEY, SMNVEV (reference sequence). Here the CDR3 DNA reads TGTGCCAGCAGTACTCTCGGACAGGGCGTGGGAGTCGCTTTCTTT. Residues: CASSTLGQGVGVAFF.

The rearrangement uses TRBV5-6 and TRBJ2-7, with D perhaps matching TRBD1 (6 bases). The germline V and J ends were trimmed by 4 bases and 4 bases, with 18 bases remaining between them. The CDR3 is 15 amino acids. Germline lookup yields CDR1 SGHDT and CDR2 YYEEEE. This chain's CDR3 is CASSGTMTGWYEQYF. In DNA form, the CDR3 reads TGTGCCAGCAGCGGAACTATGACAGGCTGGTACGAGCAGTACTTC.

This clone was seen a few times. J is TRBJ1-2 and V is TRBV19, with TRBD1 matching 8 bases. With V trimmed by 5 bases and J by 0 bases, 5 bases remained unmatched. Per the germline V gene, CDR1 is LNHDA and CDR2 is SQIVND (reference sequence). The CDR3 length is 15 residues. The CDR3 loop is CASSPLDRANYGYTF. The CDR3, as DNA: TGTGCCAGTAGTCCCCTGGACAGGGCTAACTATGGCTACACCTTC. Looking up the rest from reference TRBV19 and TRBJ1-2 gives the full variable domain: DGGITQSPKYLFRKEGQNVTLSCEQNLNHDAMYWYRQDPGQGLRLIYYSQIVNDFQKGDIAEGYSVSREKKESFPLTVTSAQKNPTAFYLCASSPLDRANYGYTFGSGTRLTVV.